This is a list of T cell receptor beta chains from one sample in a study of long-term antiretroviral therapy in people with HIV. Some clones are missing from TCRdb's copy, which holds only in-frame ones; the method was immunoSEQ multiplex PCR. Among about 22,000 clones listed, 88% were seen once. The sequences come from unsorted PBMCs, collected 2.3 years after starting antiretroviral therapy. The receptors derive from a man between 60 and 70 years old with HIV. CDR3s include the opening cysteine and the closing phenylalanine or tryptophan. A D gene is named only where the DNA matches it firmly. Not every row has a clone size; where given, it reads once, few, many or a size class.

D: -
size: -
J: TRBJ1-2
V: TRBV6-5
CDR3: CASSYSLGTDLYGYTF
DNA: TGTGCCAGCAGTTACTCCTTAGGGACGGACCTCTATGGCTACACCTTC

D: -
size: -
J: TRBJ2-6
V: TRBV10-2
CDR3: CASRDSGANVLTF
DNA: TGCGCCAGCAGGGACTCTGGGGCCAACGTCCTGACTTTC

D: -
size: few
J: TRBJ2-1
V: TRBV7-9
CDR3: CAEEVSEQFF
DNA: TGTGCCGAGGAAGTGAGTGAGCAGTTCTTC

D: TRBD1
size: -
J: TRBJ1-2
V: TRBV5-1
CDR3: CASSLVTGGRTNYGYTF
DNA: TGCGCCAGCAGCTTAGTGACAGGGGGCCGAACTAACTATGGCTACACCTTC

D: TRBD1
size: -
J: TRBJ2-7
V: TRBV11-1
CDR3: CASSSGPRGTGAGEQYF
DNA: TGTGCCAGCAGCTCCGGACCCCGAGGGACAGGGGCCGGCGAGCAGTACTTC

D: -
size: -
J: TRBJ1-4
V: TRBV5-1
CDR3: CASSLSLGRIANEKLFF
DNA: TGCGCCAGCAGCTTATCCCTCGGACGCATCGCAAATGAAAAACTGTTTTTT

D: -
size: -
J: TRBJ2-7
V: TRBV7-9
CDR3: CASSSFRELGREQYF
DNA: TGTGCCAGCAGCTCCTTCAGGGAGTTGGGGAGGGAGCAGTACTTC

D: -
size: once
J: TRBJ1-5
V: TRBV5-5
CDR3: CASGRGEQPQHF
DNA: TGTGCCAGCGGTAGGGGAGAACAGCCCCAGCATTTT

D: -
size: -
J: TRBJ2-6
V: TRBV28
CDR3: CASSSFPVRGVTTF
DNA: TGTGCCAGCAGTAGTTTCCCCGTACGGGGAGTTACAACTTTC

D: -
size: -
J: TRBJ2-7
V: TRBV7-6
CDR3: CASSFGRAGEQYF
DNA: TGTGCCAGCAGCTTTGGCAGGGCAGGGGAGCAGTACTTC

D: TRBD1
size: -
J: TRBJ1-6
V: TRBV27
CDR3: CASSLGTGRNSPLHF
DNA: TGTGCCAGCAGTTTAGGGACAGGGCGTAATTCACCCCTCCACTTT

D: -
size: -
J: TRBJ1-2
V: TRBV7-8
CDR3: CASSQDTWGYTF
DNA: TGTGCCAGCAGCCAAGACACTTGGGGCTACACCTTC

D: -
size: -
J: TRBJ2-5
V: TRBV4-2
CDR3: CASSQAARTEETQYF
DNA: TGTGCCAGCAGCCAAGCGGCACGGACCGAAGAGACCCAGTACTTC

D: -
size: -
J: TRBJ1-3
V: TRBV10-3
CDR3: CAISQTGSGNTIYF
DNA: TGTGCCATCAGTCAGACAGGCTCTGGAAACACCATATATTTT

D: -
size: -
J: TRBJ2-1
V: TRBV19
CDR3: CASSILLRNEQFF
DNA: TGTGCCAGTAGTATCCTTCTGCGGAATGAGCAGTTCTTC

D: -
size: once
J: TRBJ1-2
V: TRBV27
CDR3: CASSLSGSWYGYTF
DNA: TGTGCCAGCAGTTTATCGGGGAGTTGGTATGGCTACACCTTC

D: -
size: -
J: TRBJ2-5
V: TRBV11-2
CDR3: CASSLGGWETQYF
DNA: TGTGCCAGCAGCTTAGGAGGGTGGGAGACCCAGTACTTC

D: -
size: once
J: TRBJ1-4
V: TRBV5-1
CDR3: CASSIGRVNEKLFF
DNA: TGCGCCAGCAGCATTGGGCGAGTTAATGAAAAACTGTTTTTT

D: -
size: -
J: TRBJ2-3
V: TRBV7-9
CDR3: CASSLELGGDTQYF
DNA: TGTGCCAGCAGCTTAGAGTTAGGGGGGGATACGCAGTATTTT

D: TRBD1
size: -
J: TRBJ1-4
V: TRBV30
CDR3: CAWRITGGEKLFF
DNA: TGTGCCTGGAGGATAACAGGGGGCGAAAAACTGTTTTTT

D: -
size: -
J: TRBJ2-2
V: TRBV6-5
CDR3: CASTLISSAELFF
DNA: TGTGCCAGCACTCTTATATCGAGCGCGGAGCTGTTTTTT

D: -
size: -
J: TRBJ2-1
V: TRBV19
CDR3: CASSIRRDEQFF
DNA: TGTGCCAGTAGTATCCGGCGAGATGAGCAGTTCTTC

D: -
size: -
J: TRBJ2-2
V: TRBV9
CDR3: CASSVHNTEAGELFF
DNA: TGTGCCAGCAGCGTACATAATACCGAGGCCGGGGAGCTGTTTTTT

D: -
size: -
J: TRBJ2-4
V: TRBV21-1
CDR3: CASSKVGLAGGPGKNIQYF
DNA: TGTGCCAGCAGCAAAGTAGGACTAGCGGGAGGGCCCGGCAAAAACATTCAGTACTTC

D: -
size: -
J: TRBJ2-1
V: TRBV4-3
CDR3: CASSPHSGHYNEQFF
DNA: TGCGCCAGCAGCCCACATAGCGGACACTACAATGAGCAGTTCTTC

D: TRBD1
size: -
J: TRBJ2-3
V: TRBV2
CDR3: CASTSYLRQGFTDTQYF
DNA: TGTGCCAGCACCTCATACCTTCGACAGGGGTTCACAGATACGCAGTATTTT